Presented here are 22 T cell receptor beta chains from one specimen sequenced in a study of CD8 T cells in ankylosing spondylitis. TCRdb independently ran MiXCR on the 5' RACE reads; one entry per CDR3 protein. Of more than 100,000 distinct CDR3 sequences listed, about an eighth are singletons. The sample comprised blood, either unsorted or a sorted T cell fraction (not recorded which). The receptors stem from a female donor with ankylosing spondylitis or in good health (not recorded which).

This clonotype was recorded many times. The V and J genes are TRBV28 and TRBJ2-3, with D tentatively TRBD2 (7 bases). This CDR3 is built from 16 residues. Trimming stripped 5 bases from V and 4 bases from J, with 19 bases between. Germline-derived CDR1 and CDR2 are MDHEN and SYDVKM. The DNA for the CDR3 is TGTGCCAGCAGTCCCCTTACGGGGGGCGGAGCAGATACGCAGTATTTT. Translation: CASSPLTGGGADTQYF.

This clonotype was detected ten times or more. The V call is TRBV20-1, the J call TRBJ2-3, with 8 bases fitting TRBD2. Trimming removed 3 bases from V and 6 bases from J; junction bases left unmatched: 8. Germline assignment: CDR1 DFQATT and CDR2 SNEGSKA (reference sequence). This CDR3 is built from 14 residues. CDR3 loop: CSARVAGLEDTQYF. The CDR3 DNA is TGCAGTGCTAGGGTAGCGGGATTAGAGGATACGCAGTATTTT.

This clonotype was seen many times. The chain has TRBV20-1 and TRBJ1-6, with D hard to call. Trimming removed 5 bases from V and 3 bases from J, with 14 bases in between. The germline V gene encodes CDR1 DFQATT and CDR2 SNEGSKA (reference sequence). There are 15 residues in the CDR3. CDR3 in amino acids: CSAYPIAIYNSPLHF. The CDR3 DNA reads TGCAGTGCTTACCCAATTGCCATCTATAATTCACCCCTCCACTTT.

This clonotype was found many times. This sequence joins TRBV18 and TRBJ1-4, with unresolved D. This CDR3 region has 16 residues. Germline CDR1 and CDR2: KGHSH and LQKENI. Trimming shortened V by 1 base and J by 3 bases, and 12 bases separated the two germline ends. The chain's CDR3 is CASSPQVTGANEKLFF. CDR3 in DNA: TGTGCCAGCTCACCACAAGTAACGGGAGCTAATGAAAAACTGTTTTTT.

This clonotype was counted ten times or more. The V gene is TRBV5-1, the J gene TRBJ1-1, with D maybe TRBD1 (6 bases). Trimming stripped 2 bases from V and 5 bases from J, with 19 bases between. The CDR3 consists of 16 residues. Germline V gives CDR1 SGHRS, CDR2 YFSETQ. CDR3 region: CASSLLGGGGRTEAFF. CDR3 sequence (DNA): TGCGCCAGCAGCTTACTCGGAGGAGGGGGTAGGACTGAAGCTTTCTTT.

This clonotype showed up many times. This chain joins TRBV20-1 and TRBJ2-1; 8 bases align to TRBD1. V was pared by 6 bases and J by 1 base, with 8 bases of the junction left unmatched. The germline V gene encodes CDR1 DFQATT and CDR2 SNEGSKA (reference sequence). The CDR3 spans 15 residues. The CDR3 DNA follows: TGCAGTGCCAGGACAGGGTGGATTTCCTACAATGAGCAGTTCTTC. Protein product: CSARTGWISYNEQFF.

This clonotype was seen ten or more times. The rearrangement uses TRBV11-1 and TRBJ1-4, with D maybe TRBD1 (6 bases). The CDR3 contains 14 residues. Trimming left V 2 bases short and J 8 bases short, with 12 bases between. The germline CDR1 and CDR2 sequences are SGHAT and FQDESV (reference sequence). The CDR3 loop is CASSLRQADEKLFF. The CDR3 nucleotides read TGTGCCAGCAGCTTACGACAGGCGGACGAAAAACTGTTTTTT.

This chain links TRBV12-3 or TRBV12-4 with TRBJ1-4; a weak D match, TRBD1 (6 bases). The V end was cut by 6 bases, the J end by 7 bases, with 12 bases between. The CDR3 runs 13 residues. The CDR3 region is CASRGDNAEKLFF. DNA for the CDR3: TGTGCCAGCAGGGGGGACAATGCTGAAAAACTGTTTTTT.

On this clonotype itself: This may be a read error: a much more frequent sequence differs by one nucleotide. The CDR3 nucleotides are TGCAGTGCTAGAGATTTCGGGGGAACAGATACGCAGTCTTTT. Translated: CSARDFGGTDTQSF. The V call is TRBV20-1, the J call TRBJ2-3; TRBD2 might be the D (6 bases). CDR1 and CDR2 from the germline V gene are DFQATT and SNEGSKA (reference sequence). The CDR3 spans 14 residues.

In its sample, this clonotype was seen a few times. This may come from a read error, since a much larger clone is one base off. V and J are TRBV12-3 or TRBV12-4 and TRBJ2-4; unclear D gene. This CDR3 spans 15 amino acids. The DNA of the CDR3 is TGTGCCAACAGTTTTGCAGAAGTTGGCAAAAACATTCAGTACTTC. Protein: CANSFAEVGKNIQYF.

The sample holds many counts of this clonotype. The V and J genes are TRBV10-1 and TRBJ2-1; no clear D gene. The ends were cut back, 3 bases at V and 7 bases at J, with 7 bases in the middle. The germline CDR1 and CDR2 sequences are WNHNN and SYGVQD (reference sequence). The CDR3 length is 12 residues. The CDR3 loop is CASSEQPNEQFF. CDR3 nucleotides: TGCGCCAGCAGTGAACAGCCGAATGAGCAGTTCTTC.

This clonotype showed up many times. The chain couples TRBV7-9 to TRBJ1-3, with no clear D. V was trimmed by 4 bases and J by 4 bases, leaving 20 bases between them. There are 17 residues in the CDR3. Germline V gene data show CDR1 as SEHNR and CDR2 as FQNEAQ (reference sequence). The CDR3 nucleotides read TGTGCCAGCAGCTCCGCCGCGGTAGGGTTATTCGGAAACACCATATATTTT. Protein: CASSSAAVGLFGNTIYF.

The chain links TRBV2 to TRBJ1-2, with D unclear. The CDR3 extends over 14 amino acids. V was pared by 7 bases and J by 8 bases, with 20 bases between. Germline V lookup: CDR1 SNHLY, CDR2 FYNNEI. CDR3 protein: CASIPPGRIGGYTF. The CDR3 DNA reads as TGTGCCAGCATCCCCCCCGGCCGTATTGGGGGCTACACCTTC. The variable domain in full, with the rest retrieved from reference TRBV2 and TRBJ1-2, is EPEVTQTPSHQVTQMGQEVILRCVPISNHLYFYWYRQILGQKVEFLVSFYNNEISEKSEIFDDQFSVERPDGSNFTLKIRSTKLEDSAMYFCASIPPGRIGGYTFGSGTRLTVV.

This clonotype was seen many times. The chain employs TRBV7-9 and TRBJ2-1; 9 nucleotides align to TRBD1. V was pared by 3 bases and J by 7 bases, with 10 bases of the junction left unmatched. The CDR3 loop spans 16 amino acids. Per germline, CDR1 SEHNR and CDR2 FQNEAQ (reference sequence). Here the CDR3 reads CASSLGDRVYVNEQFF. CDR3 bases: TGTGCCAGCAGCTTGGGGGACAGGGTGTATGTGAATGAGCAGTTCTTC. The variable domain in full, with the rest retrieved from reference TRBV7-9 and TRBJ2-1, is DTGVSQNPRHKITKRGQNVTFRCDPISEHNRLYWYRQTLGQGPEFLTYFQNEAQLEKSRLLSDRFSAERPKGSFSTLEIQRTEQGDSAMYLCASSLGDRVYVNEQFFGPGTRLTVL.

Ten or more counts support this clonotype. This chain uses TRBV5-1 with TRBJ2-1; TRBD1 matches at 7 bases. The CDR3 has 15 residues. The ends lost 4 bases at V and 4 bases at J; junction bases unmatched: 8. Germline-derived CDR1 and CDR2 are SGHRS and YFSETQ. CDR3 loop: CASSKGTVAYNEQFF. The CDR3 region has the DNA TGCGCCAGCAGCAAAGGGACAGTAGCGTACAATGAGCAGTTCTTC. Together with reference TRBV5-1 and TRBJ2-1, the CDR3 gives the full variable domain: KAGVTQTPRYLIKTRGQQVTLSCSPISGHRSVSWYQQTPGQGLQFLFEYFSETQRNKGNFPGRFSGRQFSNSRSEMNVSTLELGDSALYLCASSKGTVAYNEQFFGPGTRLTVL.

The rearrangement links TRBV2 to TRBJ2-7; 10 bases line up with TRBD2. Germline trimming cut 4 bases from V and 2 bases from J; bases unmatched to any gene: 2. Per germline, CDR1 SNHLY and CDR2 FYNNEI. This CDR3 comprises 14 residues. CDR3 sequence reads: CASSGLAGTYEQYF. The CDR3 nucleotides are TGTGCCAGCAGTGGACTAGCGGGTACCTACGAGCAGTACTTC.

This clonotype came up many times. This chain joins TRBV3-1 and TRBJ2-1; a weak D match, TRBD1 (5 bases). CDR1 is LGHDT, CDR2 YNNKEL, per germline (reference sequence). The CDR3 consists of 14 residues. Trimming took off 2 bases at V and 7 bases at J, with 12 bases between the two ends. The CDR3 DNA reads as TGTGCCAGCAGCCAACCGGGCAGGGTGAATGAGCAGTTCTTC. It specifies CASSQPGRVNEQFF.

This clonotype was counted at least ten times. The chain recombines TRBV5-8 with TRBJ1-2, with 8 bases matching TRBD1. V lost 1 base and J lost 8; bases outside the gene matches: 10. The V gene's germline CDR1 is SGHTS and CDR2 YDEGEE. The length of the CDR3 is 15 residues. The CDR3 DNA is TGTGCCAGCAGCTTGACCATTGGACAGGGATACGGCTACACCTTC. Translating it yields CASSLTIGQGYGYTF.

This clonotype showed up many times. The rearrangement joins TRBV9 to TRBJ2-5, with D perhaps given as TRBD1 or TRBD2 (5 bases each). Germline V gene sequence: CDR1 SGDLS, CDR2 YYNGEE. V lost 0 bases to trimming and J lost 5 bases, with 11 bases between them. The CDR3 totals 14 residues. The CDR3 DNA reads TGTGCCAGCAGCGTAGGGGGGTTTCCGGAGACCCAGTACTTC. This translates into CASSVGGFPETQYF.

This clonotype was seen a handful of times. The chain carries TRBV19 and TRBJ2-7; possible D gene TRBD1, 6 bases. V was trimmed by 7 bases and J by 0 bases, leaving 10 bases between them. The CDR3 runs 13 residues. Germline CDR1 is LNHDA and CDR2 is SQIVND (reference sequence). CDR3 amino acids: CASKGHISYEQYF. In DNA form, the CDR3 reads TGTGCCAGTAAGGGACACATCTCCTACGAGCAGTACTTC.

This clonotype was seen at least ten times. The chain recombines TRBV29-1 with TRBJ1-2; 8 bases fit TRBD1. The germline CDR1 and CDR2 sequences are SQVTM and ANQGSEA. CDR3 length: 12 residues. V gave up 4 bases and J gave up 2 bases; unmatched junction bases: 0. The CDR3, as DNA: TGCAGCGTTGGGACAGGGAACTATGGCTACACCTTC. Translation: CSVGTGNYGYTF.

This clonotype was observed a handful of times. The rearrangement uses TRBV11-3 and TRBJ2-3, with D unclear. V gave up 1 base and J gave up 0 bases, with 11 bases separating them. This CDR3 comprises 16 residues. In germline, CDR1 is SGHNT, CDR2 YENEEA. CDR3 DNA sequence: TGTGCCAGCAGCTTAGGCGGCGGTACTAGCACAGATACGCAGTATTTT. This translates into CASSLGGGTSTDTQYF.